This TCR beta chain originates from a study of T cells in Graves' hyperthyroidism and ophthalmopathy. V trimming: 3 bases; J trimming: 5 bases; junction bases outside the gene matches: 8. The length of the CDR3 is 16 residues. From germline, CDR1 is SGHAT and CDR2 FQNNGV. Ophthalmopathy cases scored 3 or more on the Clinical Activity Score and 4 or more on NOSPECS grade, with duration below 3 months. This clonotype was picked up many times. Antigen unknown. Amplification of TCR beta CDR3 regions was performed using RNA transcripts as template. The TCR CDR3 first-round RT-PCR relied on the HTBI primer set. MiXCR was run by TCRdb on the multiplex PCR reads, yielding one entry per CDR3 protein. The sample lists 500,000 to 650,000 distinct CDR3 sequences, nearly 20% occurring once. Findings and caveats of the study: In the analysis, a 13 V-J model separated ophthalmopathy from stable hyperthyroidism. In blood, most of the thyroid clonotypes expanded above 0.001 were also present.

The rearrangement links TRBV11-2 to TRBJ2-3; 10 bases are shared with TRBD2. The source is a man aged 35 to 55 with Graves' ophthalmopathy. What was sequenced was blood. The CDR3 nucleotides are TGTGCCAGCAGCTTCGCAGCGGGGGGGCCAGGAGATACGCAGTATTTT. It specifies CASSFAAGGPGDTQYF.